A selection of T cell receptor beta chains follows, all from one sample in a study of vaccination and CD4 T cells after COVID-19. For these receptors, no antigen is known. Using its own MiXCR run on the PCR reads, TCRdb lists one record per CDR3 protein. The sample records roughly 16,000 distinct CDR3 sequences, around 68% being singletons. The sequencing input was CD4+ T cells from blood, cultured in vitro. Receptors originate from a human donor who had recovered from COVID-19. CDR3s include the opening cysteine and the closing phenylalanine or tryptophan. D genes are given only for firm matches. The size entry is marked missing in some rows and otherwise reads once, few, many or a size class.

j_call: TRBJ1-5; d_call: .; clone_size: .; v_call: TRBV27; cdr3_aa: CASSSPDGRHQPQHF; cdr3_nt: TGTGCCAGCAGTTCCCCGGACGGGAGGCATCAGCCCCAGCATTTT
j_call: TRBJ1-1; d_call: .; clone_size: .; v_call: TRBV7-2; cdr3_aa: CASSAPGPRNTEAFF; cdr3_nt: TGTGCCAGCAGCGCCCCAGGACCAAGGAACACTGAAGCTTTCTTT
j_call: TRBJ1-2; d_call: .; clone_size: .; v_call: TRBV7-2; cdr3_aa: CASSLVGGRDGYTF; cdr3_nt: TGTGCCAGCAGCTTAGTGGGGGGAAGGGATGGCTACACCTTC
j_call: TRBJ2-5; d_call: TRBD2; clone_size: .; v_call: TRBV24-1; cdr3_aa: CATSDPPGLREETQYF; cdr3_nt: TGTGCCACCAGTGATCCTCCGGGACTACGCGAAGAGACCCAGTACTTC
j_call: TRBJ1-5; d_call: .; clone_size: .; v_call: TRBV28; cdr3_aa: CATVGADPGQPQHF; cdr3_nt: TGTGCCACCGTTGGGGCAGACCCGGGTCAGCCCCAGCATTTT
j_call: TRBJ2-5; d_call: TRBD1; clone_size: .; v_call: TRBV6-2/TRBV6-3; cdr3_aa: CASSYSRDRGETQYF; cdr3_nt: TGTGCCAGCAGTTACTCCCGGGACAGGGGGGAGACCCAGTACTTC
j_call: TRBJ1-5; d_call: .; clone_size: .; v_call: TRBV15; cdr3_aa: CATSLGGNQPQHF; cdr3_nt: TGTGCCACCAGTCTAGGTGGCAATCAGCCCCAGCATTTT
j_call: TRBJ1-5; d_call: TRBD1; clone_size: few; v_call: TRBV30; cdr3_aa: CAWTGGRGQPQHF; cdr3_nt: TGTGCCTGGACAGGGGGCAGGGGTCAGCCCCAGCATTTT
j_call: TRBJ1-6; d_call: .; clone_size: .; v_call: TRBV6-5; cdr3_aa: CASSYGQQNSPLHF; cdr3_nt: TGTGCCAGCAGTTACGGACAGCAGAATTCACCCCTCCACTTT
j_call: TRBJ1-2; d_call: .; clone_size: .; v_call: TRBV20-1; cdr3_aa: CSARVEGGRDYGYTF; cdr3_nt: TGCAGTGCTAGAGTGGAGGGGGGGCGAGACTATGGCTACACCTTC
j_call: TRBJ2-1; d_call: .; clone_size: .; v_call: TRBV7-2; cdr3_aa: CASSPRVRESSVQFF; cdr3_nt: TGTGCCAGCAGCCCTAGGGTCAGGGAATCATCGGTGCAGTTCTTC
j_call: TRBJ2-3; d_call: .; clone_size: .; v_call: TRBV6-1; cdr3_aa: CASSRPVRGLPSTDTQYF; cdr3_nt: TGTGCCAGCAGCCGTCCCGTCCGAGGACTTCCTAGCACAGATACGCAGTATTTT
j_call: TRBJ1-6; d_call: TRBD1; clone_size: .; v_call: TRBV6-1; cdr3_aa: CASSPGTGDPPLHF; cdr3_nt: TGTGCCAGCAGCCCCGGGACAGGGGATCCACCCCTCCACTTT
j_call: TRBJ1-2; d_call: TRBD1; clone_size: few; v_call: TRBV6-1; cdr3_aa: CASRPRRGQTPYGYTF; cdr3_nt: TGTGCCAGCAGGCCCCGAAGGGGACAGACCCCCTATGGCTACACCTTC
j_call: TRBJ1-2; d_call: TRBD1; clone_size: once; v_call: TRBV20-1; cdr3_aa: CSARVADRNNYGYTF; cdr3_nt: TGCAGTGCTAGAGTCGCGGACAGGAATAACTATGGCTACACCTTC
j_call: TRBJ1-1; d_call: .; clone_size: .; v_call: TRBV20-1; cdr3_aa: CSVWAPFGGQNTEAFF; cdr3_nt: TGCAGTGTCTGGGCCCCGTTCGGGGGCCAAAACACTGAAGCTTTCTTT
j_call: TRBJ1-6; d_call: .; clone_size: few; v_call: TRBV7-2; cdr3_aa: CASSPRRTNTTSSYNSPLHF; cdr3_nt: TGTGCCAGCAGCCCCCGAAGGACAAATACCACCAGCTCCTATAATTCACCCCTCCACTTT
j_call: TRBJ1-5; d_call: .; clone_size: .; v_call: TRBV6-2/TRBV6-3; cdr3_aa: CASSYLDRQNQPQHF; cdr3_nt: TGTGCCAGCAGTTACTTGGACCGGCAAAATCAGCCCCAGCATTTT
j_call: TRBJ2-3; d_call: .; clone_size: once; v_call: TRBV20-1; cdr3_aa: CSARDSGTDTQYF; cdr3_nt: TGCAGTGCTAGAGATAGCGGCACAGATACGCAGTATTTT
j_call: TRBJ2-7; d_call: TRBD2; clone_size: few; v_call: TRBV20-1; cdr3_aa: CSATGTSGRAGYEQYF; cdr3_nt: TGCAGTGCTACCGGGACTAGCGGGAGGGCGGGTTACGAGCAGTACTTC
j_call: TRBJ1-1; d_call: TRBD1; clone_size: .; v_call: TRBV7-9; cdr3_aa: CASRRTGGTEAFF; cdr3_nt: TGTGCCAGCAGACGGACAGGAGGGACTGAAGCTTTCTTT
j_call: TRBJ1-5; d_call: .; clone_size: .; v_call: TRBV6-1; cdr3_aa: CASSRAGRRQHSNQPQHF; cdr3_nt: TGTGCCAGCAGTCGTGCGGGCAGGCGACAACATAGCAATCAGCCCCAGCATTTT
j_call: TRBJ1-1; d_call: .; clone_size: .; v_call: TRBV10-3; cdr3_aa: CAISEVTGTTEAFF; cdr3_nt: TGTGCCATCAGTGAGGTGACAGGTACCACTGAAGCTTTCTTT
j_call: TRBJ1-1; d_call: TRBD1; clone_size: .; v_call: TRBV19; cdr3_aa: CATADRVNTEAFF; cdr3_nt: TGTGCCACTGCGGACAGGGTGAACACTGAAGCTTTCTTT
j_call: TRBJ1-5; d_call: .; clone_size: .; v_call: TRBV19; cdr3_aa: CASSRGGSQPQHF; cdr3_nt: TGTGCCAGTAGTAGAGGGGGTAGTCAGCCCCAGCATTTT
j_call: TRBJ2-2; d_call: TRBD2; clone_size: .; v_call: TRBV20-1; cdr3_aa: CSARATSGNTGELFF; cdr3_nt: TGCAGTGCTAGAGCCACTAGCGGCAACACCGGGGAGCTGTTTTTT
j_call: TRBJ2-7; d_call: TRBD1; clone_size: .; v_call: TRBV27; cdr3_aa: CASSKGQGRLSYEQYF; cdr3_nt: TGTGCCAGCAGTAAAGGACAGGGCCGTCTATCCTACGAGCAGTACTTC
j_call: TRBJ1-3; d_call: .; clone_size: .; v_call: TRBV6-5; cdr3_aa: CASSYSRVGNTIYF; cdr3_nt: TGTGCCAGCAGTTACTCGAGGGTTGGAAACACCATATATTTT
j_call: TRBJ1-2; d_call: .; clone_size: .; v_call: TRBV12-3/TRBV12-4; cdr3_aa: CASRWGEYGYTF; cdr3_nt: TGTGCCAGCAGGTGGGGGGAGTATGGCTACACCTTC
j_call: TRBJ2-3; d_call: TRBD2; clone_size: .; v_call: TRBV20-1; cdr3_aa: CSARKQLAGVTDTQYF; cdr3_nt: TGCAGTGCTAGAAAGCAGCTAGCGGGCGTCACAGATACGCAGTATTTT
j_call: TRBJ1-2; d_call: .; clone_size: .; v_call: TRBV29-1; cdr3_aa: CSVGRGDYGYTF; cdr3_nt: TGCAGCGTTGGTCGGGGGGACTATGGCTACACCTTC
j_call: TRBJ1-2; d_call: .; clone_size: .; v_call: TRBV20-1; cdr3_aa: CSAHDRSNYGYTF; cdr3_nt: TGCAGTGCACACGACAGGTCTAACTATGGCTACACCTTC
j_call: TRBJ1-1; d_call: .; clone_size: few; v_call: TRBV24-1; cdr3_aa: CATKVGTEAFF; cdr3_nt: TGTGCCACCAAAGTGGGCACTGAAGCTTTCTTT
j_call: TRBJ2-3; d_call: .; clone_size: .; v_call: TRBV15; cdr3_aa: CATGEWGTDTQYF; cdr3_nt: TGTGCCACCGGGGAGTGGGGCACAGATACGCAGTATTTT
j_call: TRBJ1-5; d_call: .; clone_size: .; v_call: TRBV2; cdr3_aa: CASSAHGGSRNQPQHF; cdr3_nt: TGTGCCAGCAGCGCCCACGGAGGGTCTCGAAATCAGCCCCAGCATTTT
j_call: TRBJ2-2; d_call: TRBD2; clone_size: .; v_call: TRBV20-1; cdr3_aa: CSSTSGRAGELFF; cdr3_nt: TGCAGTTCGACTAGCGGGAGGGCCGGGGAGCTGTTTTTT
j_call: TRBJ1-3; d_call: .; clone_size: .; v_call: TRBV20-1; cdr3_aa: CSARGQTGNTIYF; cdr3_nt: TGCAGTGCTAGAGGACAGACTGGAAACACCATATATTTT
j_call: TRBJ2-7; d_call: .; clone_size: .; v_call: TRBV20-1; cdr3_aa: CSAPRQSSYEQYF; cdr3_nt: TGCAGTGCTCCTCGACAGAGCTCCTACGAGCAGTACTTC
j_call: TRBJ1-3; d_call: TRBD1; clone_size: few; v_call: TRBV27; cdr3_aa: CARPGQGEDTIYF; cdr3_nt: TGTGCCAGGCCGGGACAGGGGGAGGACACCATATATTTT
j_call: TRBJ1-5; d_call: .; clone_size: .; v_call: TRBV7-8; cdr3_aa: CASSLQGGQPQHF; cdr3_nt: TGTGCCAGCAGCTTACAGGGAGGTCAGCCCCAGCATTTT
j_call: TRBJ2-3; d_call: .; clone_size: few; v_call: TRBV20-1; cdr3_aa: CSASNVGGSADTQYF; cdr3_nt: TGCAGTGCTTCCAACGTCGGAGGGAGTGCAGATACGCAGTATTTT
j_call: TRBJ1-3; d_call: .; clone_size: .; v_call: TRBV6-5; cdr3_aa: CASSYEAGNTIYF; cdr3_nt: TGTGCCAGCAGTTACGAAGCCGGAAACACCATATATTTT
j_call: TRBJ1-4; d_call: TRBD1; clone_size: once; v_call: TRBV15; cdr3_aa: CATSRTGTGNEKLFF; cdr3_nt: TGTGCCACCAGCAGGACCGGGACAGGAAATGAAAAACTGTTTTTT